This note documents a single TCR beta chain sequence. What it binds is not known. This sample stems from a study of T cell repertoires in cytomegalovirus infection. Study background: Newly reported HLA-C-restricted and thoroughly characterized HLA-B-restricted CMV epitopes were employed. A matching HLA type, together with CMV infection, was signaled by public TCR beta signatures.

TCRdb re-derived calls from the reads in MiXCR, one entry per CDR3 protein. The repertoire includes 570,000 or so distinct CDR3 sequences, just under 40% of them detected once, and 48% sits in the top ten. The CDR3 has 12 residues. The V end lost 2 bases, the J end lost 8 bases, and 7 bases lay between the germline ends. From germline, CDR1 is MNHNY and CDR2 SVGAGI (reference sequence). V usage is TRBV6-6 and J usage is TRBJ1-5; no clear D. The sequence was collected from a human donor in good health (CMV status not recorded). Some clones in this sample may be carry-over from other donors' samples. Sequenced here: cultured PBMCs, sampled from culture after CMV antigen stimulation. Here the CDR3 reads CASSYGLKPQHF. The CDR3 DNA reads as TGTGCCAGCAGTTACGGGCTGAAGCCCCAGCATTTT.